This T cell receptor beta chain was identified in a study of cytomegalovirus exposure and HLA in healthy donors. Study overall: Most genotyped donors, about four fifths of around 370, had Caucasian-associated genetic ancestry. Study results and limitations: The study designated around 150 TCR beta chains cytomegalovirus-associated. TCR beta chain V- and J-gene trimming was linked, in a later analysis, to a missense variant in DCLRE1C.

The PCR ran on 60 Vbeta and 13 Jbeta primers. Clones were read by immunoSEQ multiplex PCR, and TCRdb kept only the in-frame ones, dropping some. The repertoire holds around 140,000 clones, under 10% seen once, with roughly 6.4% in the top ten. Between the trimmed V and J ends, which lost 3 bases and 0 bases, there was a span of 8 bases. This CDR3 contains 14 residues. In germline, CDR1 is SGHNT, CDR2 YYREEE (reference sequence). Those who donated were healthy bone marrow donors. This clone was seen more than once but under ten times. Its antigen remains unidentified. The same CDR3 can be traced to other DNA sequences in this sample.

The chain is built from TRBV5-4 and TRBJ2-3; tentative D call: TRBD2 (6 bases). The material sequenced was PBMCs. This clonotype was sampled from a middle-aged woman in good health and CMV-seropositive. This CDR3 reads CASSSGTSTDTQYF. The CDR3 DNA reads as TGTGCCAGCAGCTCCGGGACTAGCACAGATACGCAGTATTTT.